Below, 23 T cell receptor beta chains from the same sample are listed, as sequenced in a study of blood T cell repertoires in COVID-19 (dated by TCRdb to 2018 to 2021). Library method: the immunoSEQ multiplex PCR assay. TCRdb took over this immuneACCESS table, retaining in-frame rearrangements with V and J assigned. Such tables are incomplete; in checked studies, under half of the missing clones stem from an unresolved V gene, and the remainder is unexplained. The sample profile shows more than 65,000 clones; around 79% of them were found once. The top ten constitute about a third of the sample. Sequencing input: peripheral blood. These receptors were taken from a woman aged 70 to 79 with acute or convalescent COVID-19.

The chain is built from TRBV4-2 and TRBJ1-2; no clear D gene. CDR3 length: 15 residues. Germline CDR1 is LGHNA and CDR2 is YNFKEQ. V was pared by 0 bases and J by 4 bases, with 12 bases between. CDR3 coding DNA: TGTGCCAGCAGCCAAGATGAAGGAGAGGGCTATGGCTACACCTTC. The encoded protein is CASSQDEGEGYGYTF.

This sequence joins TRBV29-1 and TRBJ1-2; 9 bases agree with TRBD1. Trimming at V came to 6 bases and at J to 7 bases, leaving 9 bases not matched to a gene. This CDR3 has 13 amino acids. Germline V lookup: CDR1 SQVTM, CDR2 ANQGSEA. CDR3 sequence reads: CSVGLQGASGYTF. The CDR3 region has the DNA TGCAGCGTGGGCCTACAGGGGGCCTCTGGCTACACCTTC.

The chain carries TRBV18 and TRBJ2-3, with TRBD2 as a possible D gene (5 bases). Trimming stripped 0 bases from V and 0 bases from J, with 13 bases between. The CDR3 has 17 amino acids. Germline V CDR1 and CDR2: KGHSH, LQKENI. The CDR3 region has the DNA TGTGCCAGCTCACCACCGAGGGCAGGTACTAGCACAGATACGCAGTATTTT. As protein: CASSPPRAGTSTDTQYF.

The genes are TRBV11-2 and TRBJ2-7; TRBD1 agrees at 8 bases. The ends lost 4 bases at V and 6 bases at J; junction bases unmatched: 11. This CDR3 comprises 15 residues. Per germline, CDR1 SGHAT and CDR2 FQNNGV. CDR3: CASSSPDRGWSEQYF. DNA of the CDR3: TGTGCCAGCAGCTCACCAGACAGGGGCTGGTCCGAGCAGTACTTC. The full variable domain, in which reference TRBV11-2 and TRBJ2-7 provide the parts outside the CDR3, is EAGVAQSPRYKIIEKRQSVAFWCNPISGHATLYWYQQILGQGPKLLIQFQNNGVVDDSQLPKDRFSAERLKGVDSTLKIQPAKLEDSAVYLCASSSPDRGWSEQYFGPGTRLTVT.

This chain connects TRBV19 to TRBJ1-5, with D possibly being TRBD1 (6 bases). V lost 5 bases and J 6 bases, leaving 23 bases between the germline ends. CDR3 length equals 17 residues. Germline V gives CDR1 LNHDA, CDR2 SQIVND (reference sequence). In nucleotides, the CDR3 is TGTGCCAGTAGTCCGCGGTGGGGGGGGGCGCGATCTCAGCCCCAGCATTTT. It encodes CASSPRWGGARSQPQHF.

This sequence joins TRBV10-3 and TRBJ2-2; D possibly corresponds to TRBD1 (6 bases). The germline CDR1 and CDR2 sequences are ENHRY and SYGVKD. CDR3 length: 14 amino acids. V was pared by 6 bases and J by 1 base, with 9 bases between. Here the CDR3 reads CAIRQGENTGELFF. CDR3 in DNA: TGTGCCATCAGACAGGGAGAGAACACCGGGGAGCTGTTTTTT.

This chain joins TRBV28 and TRBJ2-4, with TRBD2 matching over 7 bases. V lost 5 bases, J lost 9 bases, and 7 bases stayed unmatched. The germline V gene encodes CDR1 MDHEN and CDR2 SYDVKM. The CDR3 runs 13 residues. The CDR3 is CASSPEGGLIQYF. The CDR3, as DNA: TGTGCCAGCAGTCCCGAGGGAGGGCTCATTCAGTACTTC.

The chain uses TRBV11-2 and TRBJ2-3; TRBD2 might be the D (6 bases). With 3 bases removed from V and 2 bases from J, the gap between germline ends came to 12 bases. The CDR3 extends over 15 amino acids. Germline-derived CDR1 and CDR2 are SGHAT and FQNNGV. The CDR3 is CASSFDAGFTDTQYF. The DNA for the CDR3 is TGTGCCAGCAGCTTTGATGCGGGGTTCACAGATACGCAGTATTTT.

This clone is a singleton in its sample. This chain joins TRBV6-2 or TRBV6-3 and TRBJ2-1, with 9 bases lining up with TRBD2. Germline V gene lookup returns CDR1 MNHEY and CDR2 SVGEGT. The junction had 8 bases not matched to a gene; V was cut back by 5 bases and J by 3 bases. The CDR3 runs 16 residues. The CDR3 reads CASSQTTSGVYNEQFF. The CDR3 DNA reads as TGTGCCAGCAGTCAAACGACTAGCGGAGTCTACAATGAGCAGTTCTTC.

This chain links TRBV19 with TRBJ2-7; maybe TRBD1 (6 bases). This CDR3 comprises 15 residues. Germline V gives CDR1 LNHDA, CDR2 SQIVND (reference sequence). The V and J ends lost 11 bases and 4 bases respectively, with 24 bases between them. In DNA, the CDR3 is TGTGCCGGTACCGGTCAGGGGAAATATCGTTACGAGCAGTACTTC. Its protein is CAGTGQGKYRYEQYF. The full variable domain, completed using reference TRBV19 and TRBJ2-7, is DGGITQSPKYLFRKEGQNVTLSCEQNLNHDAMYWYRQDPGQGLRLIYYSQIVNDFQKGDIAEGYSVSREKKESFPLTVTSAQKNPTAFYLCAGTGQGKYRYEQYFGPGTRLTVT.

The V call is TRBV19, the J call TRBJ1-1; TRBD1 matches at 8 bases. CDR1 is LNHDA and CDR2 is SQIVND in the germline V gene (reference sequence). V was pared by 7 bases and J by 1 base, with 11 bases of the junction left unmatched. This CDR3 spans 16 amino acids. The CDR3 reads CASITTGTGRNTEAFF. In nucleotides, the CDR3 is TGTGCCAGTATCACCACCGGGACAGGTCGGAACACTGAAGCTTTCTTT.

This chain links TRBV27 with TRBJ2-7, with 8 positions matching TRBD1. The V segment lost 11 bases and the J segment 5 bases; nucleotides outside the gene matches: 14. CDR1 and CDR2 from the germline V gene are MNHEY and SMNVEV (reference sequence). The CDR3 is 14 amino acids. CDR3 sequence: CAPGPGQDPHEQYF. The CDR3 DNA follows: TGTGCCCCCGGCCCGGGACAGGACCCCCACGAGCAGTACTTC.

The V gene is TRBV5-4, the J gene TRBJ2-7; TRBD2 aligns across 7 bases. The V gene end was trimmed by 4 bases and the J gene end by 5 bases; junction bases not matched to a gene: 3. Germline CDR1 and CDR2: SGHNT and YYREEE (reference sequence). The CDR3 loop spans 12 amino acids. The CDR3 DNA reads as TGTGCCAGCAGCCCGGGACTACACGAGCAGTACTTC. Its protein product is CASSPGLHEQYF. Drawing the rest from reference TRBV5-4 and TRBJ2-7, the complete variable domain is ETGVTQSPTHLIKTRGQQVTLRCSSQSGHNTVSWYQQALGQGPQFIFQYYREEENGRGNFPPRFSGLQFPNYSSELNVNALELDDSALYLCASSPGLHEQYFGPGTRLTVT.

The chain carries TRBV4-1 and TRBJ2-7, with 11 bases fitting TRBD2. The length of the CDR3 is 15 residues. Germline V gives CDR1 MGHRA, CDR2 YSYEKL. V shed 5 bases and J 2 bases; nucleotides not matched to a gene: 5. CDR3 sequence (DNA): TGCGCCAGCAGCGACCGACTAGCGGGAACCTACGAGCAGTACTTC. It is translated as CASSDRLAGTYEQYF.

The chain carries TRBV5-4 and TRBJ2-7; D remains ambiguous. CDR3 size: 14 residues. Germline-derived CDR1 and CDR2 are SGHNT and YYREEE (reference sequence). Deletions cut 4 bases from V and 3 bases from J, with 14 bases between. The CDR3 nucleotides read TGTGCCAGCAGCCGAGATATGATCCTCTACGAGCAGTACTTC. Amino acids: CASSRDMILYEQYF.

A single count supports this clone. The chain carries TRBV12-3 or TRBV12-4 and TRBJ1-5; 9 bases are shared with TRBD1. There are 13 residues in the CDR3. J was trimmed by 6 bases and V by 8 bases; bases with no gene match: 5. The CDR3 spells CASGTGSAQPQHF. The CDR3 nucleotides read TGTGCCAGCGGGACAGGGTCGGCTCAGCCCCAGCATTTT.

The gene calls are TRBV4-2 and TRBJ2-2; possible D gene TRBD1, 5 bases. The CDR3 is made up of 16 amino acids. Trimming stripped 4 bases from V and 0 bases from J, with 12 bases between. Germline loops: CDR1 LGHNA, CDR2 YNFKEQ. CDR3 in amino acids: CASSRELTANTGELFF. The CDR3 bases are TGTGCCAGCAGCCGAGAACTGACAGCGAACACCGGGGAGCTGTTTTTT.

The chain carries TRBV3-1 (or the pseudogene TRBV3-2) and TRBJ1-1, with D unclear. Trimming took off 2 bases at V and 1 base at J, with 11 bases between the two ends. Germline CDR1 reads LGHDT; CDR2 reads YNNKEL (reference sequence). The CDR3 spans 15 residues. CDR3 amino acids: CASSQQRTKNTEAFF. The CDR3 DNA is TGTGCCAGCAGCCAACAACGGACTAAGAACACTGAAGCTTTCTTT.

J is TRBJ1-5 and V is TRBV19; TRBD1 is a possible D gene (5 bases). Deletions cut 2 bases from V and 0 bases from J, with 11 bases between. This CDR3 spans 16 amino acids. CDR1 and CDR2 (germline): LNHDA, SQIVND (reference sequence). The CDR3 sequence: CASSIRAGNSNQPQHF. The CDR3 DNA sequence: TGTGCCAGTAGTATAAGGGCAGGGAATAGCAATCAGCCCCAGCATTTT.

This clone was found a few times. The rearrangement joins TRBV19 to TRBJ2-7; 7 bases are a match to TRBD1. Germline CDR1 LNHDA, CDR2 SQIVND (reference sequence). V shed 1 base and J 0 bases; nucleotides not matched to a gene: 15. The CDR3 contains 19 residues. The CDR3 DNA is TGTGCCAGTAGTATAGGGATCCTGGCTGGGACAGCAAACTCCTACGAGCAGTACTTC. It encodes CASSIGILAGTANSYEQYF.

The V gene is TRBV7-6, the J gene TRBJ2-5; 10 nucleotides match TRBD1. With V trimmed by 1 base and J by 5 bases, 4 bases remained unmatched. In germline, CDR1 is SGHVS, CDR2 FNYEAQ. The CDR3 is 15 amino acids. The CDR3 protein is CASSLGTGGWETQYF. DNA for the CDR3: TGTGCCAGCAGCTTAGGGACAGGGGGATGGGAGACCCAGTACTTC.

V and J are TRBV27 and TRBJ1-1; 8 bases agree with TRBD1. Germline lookup yields CDR1 MNHEY and CDR2 SMNVEV (reference sequence). Trimming removed 2 bases from V and 5 bases from J; junction bases left unmatched: 13. CDR3 length equals 17 residues. CDR3 in amino acids: CASSLQQRTGWGTEAFF. Here the CDR3 DNA reads TGTGCCAGCAGTTTACAACAAAGGACAGGGTGGGGGACTGAAGCTTTCTTT.

V usage is TRBV24-1 and J usage is TRBJ2-7; TRBD1 matches 8 bases. This CDR3 comprises 16 residues. From germline, CDR1 is KGHDR and CDR2 SFDVKD. Germline trimming cut 4 bases from V and 6 bases from J; bases unmatched to any gene: 13. CDR3 sequence (DNA): TGTGCCACCAGTGACCCGACAGACGGGACAGGTTTCGAGCAGTACTTC. Its protein product is CATSDPTDGTGFEQYF.